This entry describes one TCR beta chain. This specimen belongs to a study of memory CD4+ T cells and cytomegalovirus serostatus. TCRdb's copy holds only in-frame clones and misses some; the assay was immunoSEQ multiplex PCR. The sample includes about 59,000 clones, 80% of them seen just once. This CDR3 is built from 15 residues. J was trimmed by 4 bases and V by 3 bases; bases with no gene match: 8. The germline V gene has CDR1 SGHTA and CDR2 FQGNSA. The sort gate was single viable CD3+CD4+CD8-CD45RO+ cells for memory CD4+ T cells. What was sequenced was memory CD4+ T cells from blood. The clonotype comes from an adult in good health and CMV-seronegative. Some clones in this sample may be carry-over from other donors' samples. The J gene is TRBJ1-1, the V gene TRBV7-2; TRBD1 aligns across 7 bases. CDR3 nucleotides: TGTGCCAGCAGCTTCACCACAGGGGCCGGCACTGAAGCTTTCTTT. It specifies CASSFTTGAGTEAFF.